The subject of this entry is one T cell receptor beta chain. Its antigen target is currently unknown. No conserved phenylalanine or tryptophan is present at the end of the CDR3, so a read error is the likely explanation. The data derive from a study of post-analysis software for immune sequencing data (dated by TCRdb to between 2014 and 2017). The study in broad terms: The recorded disease courses included relapsing-remitting, secondary progressive and progressive-relapsing multiple sclerosis, and some patients had no subtype annotation. The patient repertoires were compared against 11 previously published healthy control repertoires obtained from donors aged about 6 to 25 years. A subset of samples was prepared in parallel using single-end sample barcoding, then pooled and co-amplified after Illumina adapter ligation. The paper's findings and limits, for the study overall: Significantly higher frequencies in patients than in controls were found for five TRBV segments, including TRBV5-6, TRBV5-1 and TRBV20-1. Compared with controls, multiple sclerosis patients had significantly lower normalized Chao1 diversity, a finding suggesting substantial peripheral T-cell clonal expansion. The multiple sclerosis patient group was slightly younger than the control group. Direct clustering with F measure revealed strong co-clustering of samples prepared in the same batch, which led to a batch-effect correction.

The library was generated by PCR. These reads were obtained on an Illumina HiSeq 2500. To reduce PCR and sequencing biases, unique molecular identifiers were incorporated into the TCR beta cDNA libraries. Approximately 500,000 cDNA molecules were obtained per 1 to 10 million input T cells, so each molecule approximated one T cell. The same protocol used for the earlier healthy control dataset was applied to prepare and sequence the patient libraries. Samples belonging to the same batch were prepared together, multiplexed and sequenced on a shared HiSeq lane. As for how the authors treated the data: MIGEC was used to process the raw barcoded reads, and molecular identifier groups with only a single read were discarded before consensus assembly and CDR3 extraction. Clonotype tables were post-analysed with VDJtools, and diversity was normalized by down-sampling all datasets to the smallest sample size. Repertoire overlap clustering matched CDR3 amino acid but not nucleotide sequences to correct batch-related cross-sample contamination. TCRdb handled the public reads itself, with Q25 trimming in fastp and clone calling in MiXCR, and kept productive beta chains. Every CDR3 protein is listed once, alongside the most common genes and DNA of its rows. V and J calls and clone size were set by TCRdb, not the authors. The sample has 820,000 or so distinct CDR3 sequences on record, approximately 57% of them singletons. The ten largest clones capture approximately 4.4% of the sample.

To demonstrate the VDJtools post-analysis software, TCR beta repertoires were profiled from the peripheral blood of more than 10 young patients with multiple sclerosis. The multiple sclerosis patients were children and adolescents ranging in age from 6 to 15 years. CDR1 and CDR2 (SNHLY, FYNNEI) derive from the germline V gene. The CDR3 region is 14 residues in length, termini included. The entry retains the CDR3 DNA only, 42 bases that are in frame from base 1. For this chain, trimming is 5 bases at the V end and 1 base at the J end, and the number of junction bases without a gene match is 2. The rearrangement combines TRBV2 with TRBJ2-4; 7 bases in between match TRBD1. Sequencing was performed on blood. The sequence was obtained from a girl aged 5-17 years with multiple sclerosis. At the DNA level, the sequence is TGTGCCAGCAGTCTACAGGGGGCCAAAAACATTCAGTACTGC. Its translation reads: CASSLQGAKNIQYC.